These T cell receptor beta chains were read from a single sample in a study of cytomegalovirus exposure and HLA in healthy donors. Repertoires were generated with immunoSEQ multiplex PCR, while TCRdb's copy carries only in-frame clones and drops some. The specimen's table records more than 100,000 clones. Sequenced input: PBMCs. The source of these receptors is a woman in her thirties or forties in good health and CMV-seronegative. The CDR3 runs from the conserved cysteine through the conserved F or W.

CDR3aa: CASSPSWGQGGGSTEAFF
v_gene: TRBV5-6
j_gene: TRBJ1-1

CDR3aa: CARSHKPGQGADTDTQYF
v_gene: TRBV5-3
j_gene: TRBJ2-3

CDR3aa: CASSPGTSGYTSSYNEQFF
v_gene: TRBV6-4
j_gene: TRBJ2-1

CDR3aa: CASTIQTAYGYTF
v_gene: TRBV2
j_gene: TRBJ1-2

CDR3aa: CSVGAGGSTDTQYF
v_gene: TRBV29-1
j_gene: TRBJ2-3

CDR3aa: CASSLRGNQETQYF
v_gene: TRBV5-6
j_gene: TRBJ2-5

CDR3aa: CASSLDSNTEAFF
v_gene: TRBV18
j_gene: TRBJ1-1

CDR3aa: CASSEPQGLNTEAFF
v_gene: TRBV2
j_gene: TRBJ1-1

CDR3aa: CASSLGLAGLIEQFF
v_gene: TRBV27
j_gene: TRBJ2-1

CDR3aa: CASREGRLNYGYTF
v_gene: TRBV6-6
j_gene: TRBJ1-2

CDR3aa: CASSKAGRDYGYTF
v_gene: TRBV6-6
j_gene: TRBJ1-2

CDR3aa: CASRDGNGGELFF
v_gene: TRBV2
j_gene: TRBJ2-2

CDR3aa: CASSPRTGGETYSNQPQHF
v_gene: TRBV9
j_gene: TRBJ1-5

CDR3aa: CASSIYSLTGTGLRKLFF
v_gene: TRBV27
j_gene: TRBJ1-4

CDR3aa: CASSQARGGPGTQYF
v_gene: TRBV14
j_gene: TRBJ2-5

CDR3aa: CASSSRDRGFSGNTIYF
v_gene: TRBV9
j_gene: TRBJ1-3

CDR3aa: CASSLAGQSFGNTIYF
v_gene: TRBV5-1
j_gene: TRBJ1-3

CDR3aa: CASSPEGLGRGETEAFF
v_gene: TRBV28
j_gene: TRBJ1-1

CDR3aa: CAISEAGLSGNTIYF
v_gene: TRBV10-3
j_gene: TRBJ1-3

CDR3aa: CASREGAYSNQPQHF
v_gene: TRBV19
j_gene: TRBJ1-5

CDR3aa: CASSYAQSRGYTF
v_gene: TRBV6-5
j_gene: TRBJ1-2

CDR3aa: CASSLGRRVETQYF
v_gene: TRBV13
j_gene: TRBJ2-5

CDR3aa: CASSPEDRGTDTQYF
v_gene: TRBV7-2
j_gene: TRBJ2-3

CDR3aa: CASSSPDSPYGYTF
v_gene: TRBV7-9
j_gene: TRBJ1-2

CDR3aa: CASSPTGVLGNQPQHF
v_gene: TRBV4-1
j_gene: TRBJ1-5

CDR3aa: CASSRWTSGGIRKETQYF
v_gene: TRBV7-2
j_gene: TRBJ2-5

CDR3aa: CASSLWDRPNTEAFF
v_gene: TRBV27
j_gene: TRBJ1-1

CDR3aa: CAISDQVRGSDEQYF
v_gene: TRBV10-3
j_gene: TRBJ2-7

CDR3aa: CASTWGGTDTQYF
v_gene: TRBV6-6
j_gene: TRBJ2-3